This T cell receptor beta chain was identified in a study of cytomegalovirus exposure and HLA in healthy donors. Study-wide context: An early data release held some 85 million unique TCRs from HLA-typed donors.

Regarding this clone: Its target is not known.

Germline V gives CDR1 SNHLY, CDR2 FYNNEI. The CDR3 has 15 residues. V lost 2 bases to trimming and J lost 4 bases, with 14 bases between them. The PCR ran on 60 Vbeta and 13 Jbeta primers. Authors' data handling: Roughly 80 million unique TCR beta chains, 10 million to 13 million of them shared, were counted by a later analysis. Some clones are missing from TCRdb's copy, which holds only in-frame ones; the method was immunoSEQ multiplex PCR. That table furnishes V, J and clone size, whereas the DNA furnished D and trimming. The sample holds approximately 120,000 clones; roughly 17% are singletons and the top ten take approximately 2.6%. General study results and limits: Researchers catalogued roughly 170 TCR beta chains as cytomegalovirus-associated.

This sequence joins TRBV2 and TRBJ1-1; D is ambiguous. Sequenced: PBMCs. The clonotype originates from a female donor in good health and CMV-seropositive. DNA for the CDR3: TGTGCCAGCAGTGAAATTCAACCTGCGGGCACTGAAGCTTTCTTT. It specifies CASSEIQPAGTEAFF.